This TCR beta chain was profiled in a study of T cell responses to AZD1222 COVID-19 vaccine. Germline CDR1 is SGHAT and CDR2 is FQNNGV. The CDR3 is made up of 14 amino acids. Trimming took off 1 base at V and 6 bases at J, with 9 bases between the two ends. Data came from immunoSEQ multiplex PCR; TCRdb stores just in-frame clones and leaves some out. The sample includes around 58,000 clones, 84% seen only once; the top ten take about 10%. The sequence derives from an adult in good health. Specimen: peripheral blood, collected on day 0 of AZD1222 vaccination. The V call is TRBV11-2, the J call TRBJ2-2; D ambiguous. The CDR3 region has the DNA TGTGCCAGCAGCTTAGGCCGGAAGGCCGGGGAGCTGTTTTTT. Its protein product is CASSLGRKAGELFF.